This T cell receptor (beta chain) was observed in a study of cytomegalovirus exposure and HLA in healthy donors. Notes on this clone: The antigen is undetermined.

Unrecorded immune exposure was likely among donors, who were nominally healthy when sampled. The CDR3 is 15 amino acids. Trimming pared 1 base from V and 1 base from J, leaving 8 bases between. Germline V CDR1 and CDR2: KGHSH, LQKENI. Study findings and constraints: Presence/absence analyses rested on an assumption that sequencing depth was roughly uniform across donors. Researchers counted roughly 160 TCR beta chains as cytomegalovirus-associated.

Both 60 Vbeta primers and 13 Jbeta primers went into the PCR. Some clones are missing from TCRdb's copy, which holds only in-frame ones; the method was immunoSEQ multiplex PCR. The sample includes 100,000 or so clones, roughly 82% seen only once; the top ten take 3% to 3.5%. The sample taken for sequencing was PBMCs. This receptor was identified in a man aged 25-40 years in good health and CMV-seropositive. The chain couples TRBV18 to TRBJ1-5, with a possible D match to TRBD1 (5 bases). The CDR3 DNA sequence: TGTGCCAGCTCACCACTGGGGGGAAGCAATCAGCCCCAGCATTTT. It specifies CASSPLGGSNQPQHF.